What follows are 22 T cell receptor beta chains derived from one specimen sequenced in a study of human T cells and chemical hapten exposure. One entry per CDR3 protein results from TCRdb running MiXCR on the RACE reads. The table lists about 260,000 distinct CDR3 sequences, 7% to 10% of them singletons. The time point: pre-sensitization, week 0. Described treatment: therapeutic diphenylcyclopropenone sensitization with weekly scalp DPC. This sample comprised whole blood, obtained in connection with sensitization to the hapten diphenylcyclopropenone (DPC). The receptors derive from a woman aged 40 to 50 with alopecia areata. Some clones in this sample may be carry-over from other donors' samples.

V gene TRBV29-1 combines with J gene TRBJ2-2, with 9 positions matching TRBD1. Per germline, CDR1 SQVTM and CDR2 ANQGSEA. V shed 6 bases and J 4 bases; nucleotides not matched to a gene: 9. This CDR3 has 15 residues. The CDR3 here is CSVTLWDRVTGELFF. The DNA for the CDR3 is TGCAGCGTAACCCTTTGGGACAGGGTCACCGGGGAGCTGTTTTTT.

For the CDR3, the DNA is TGCAGTGCGCTTTCAGGAGGGGCCCTCGGGGAGCAGTACTTC. Amino acid sequence: CSALSGGALGEQYF. The genes are TRBV20-1 and TRBJ2-7, with a possible D match to TRBD2 (6 bases). The CDR3 spans 14 residues. V dropped 6 bases and J dropped 7 bases, with 22 bases sitting between them. The germline V gene has CDR1 DFQATT and CDR2 SNEGSKA (reference sequence).

This clonotype was seen only a few times. V gene TRBV7-8 combines with J gene TRBJ2-3; 10 bases line up with TRBD2. The V segment lost 3 bases and the J segment 2 bases; nucleotides outside the gene matches: 5. CDR3 size: 16 residues. Looked up from germline, CDR1 is SGHVS and CDR2 is FQNEAQ. CDR3 bases: TGTGCCAGCAGCTTTGCACTAGCGGGGACCACAGATACGCAGTATTTT. It is translated as CASSFALAGTTDTQYF.

The V and J genes are TRBV12-3 or TRBV12-4 and TRBJ2-3, with D perhaps assigned TRBD1 or TRBD2 (6 bases each). The CDR3 extends over 15 amino acids. Trimming took 5 bases from V and 0 from J, leaving 12 bases between them. DNA for the CDR3: TGTGCCAGCAGTCGGAGGGGGTTGAGCACAGATACGCAGTATTTT. This translates into CASSRRGLSTDTQYF.

This clonotype was seen a few times. This sequence joins TRBV12-2 and TRBJ2-5; the D call in the table, TRBD2, was not verified against the DNA. TRBV12-2 is a pseudogene. CDR3 length: 19 residues. The CDR3 sequence: CASRLLSTSSHVCQETQYF. The CDR3 bases are TGTGCAAGTCGCTTATTATCTACTAGCTCCCACGTTTGCCAAGAGACCCAGTACTTC.

This rearrangement joins TRBV5-1 to TRBJ1-1; no clear D gene. The CDR3 is 16 residues long. From germline, CDR1 is SGHRS and CDR2 YFSETQ. The ends were cut back, 0 bases at V and 1 base at J, with 13 bases in the middle. CDR3 sequence reads: CASSLGRRGRNTEAFF. The CDR3 region has the DNA TGCGCCAGCAGCTTGGGACGGCGTGGCCGGAACACTGAAGCTTTCTTT.

This clonotype was detected a few times. The rearrangement links TRBV7-9 to TRBJ2-1; the match to TRBD1 covers 9 bases. Germline CDR1 and CDR2: SEHNR and FQNEAQ (reference sequence). The CDR3 runs to 14 residues. The V segment lost 6 bases and the J segment 10 bases; nucleotides outside the gene matches: 10. The CDR3 sequence: CASRTPTGGPEQFF. The CDR3 bases are TGTGCCAGCAGGACCCCCACAGGGGGCCCGGAGCAGTTCTTC.

In this sample, this clonotype turned up a few times. The chain couples TRBV7-9 to TRBJ1-1, with D unresolved. The V gene's germline CDR1 is SEHNR and CDR2 FQNEAQ (reference sequence). The CDR3 is 14 residues long. V was shortened by 3 bases and J by 3 bases, with 11 bases between the two germline ends. CDR3: CASSFHRDHTEAFF. The CDR3 DNA reads TGTGCCAGCAGCTTTCACCGAGATCACACTGAAGCTTTCTTT. The full variable domain, completed using reference TRBV7-9 and TRBJ1-1, is DTGVSQNPRHKITKRGQNVTFRCDPISEHNRLYWYRQTLGQGPEFLTYFQNEAQLEKSRLLSDRFSAERPKGSFSTLEIQRTEQGDSAMYLCASSFHRDHTEAFFGQGTRLTVV.

In its sample, this clonotype was seen a few times. This chain connects TRBV29-1 to TRBJ2-3, with TRBD2 matching over 10 bases. Trimming cost V 6 bases and J 4 bases; bases outside gene matches: 10. The CDR3 totals 15 residues. Germline V CDR1 and CDR2: SQVTM, ANQGSEA. CDR3 amino acids: CSVELLAGAADTQYF. CDR3 sequence (DNA): TGCAGCGTCGAACTTCTAGCGGGAGCGGCAGATACGCAGTATTTT.

The chain is built from TRBV2 and TRBJ2-3, with a weak D call TRBD1 (6 bases). The CDR3 is made up of 17 amino acids. Germline CDR1 SNHLY, CDR2 FYNNEI. Trimming cost V 4 bases and J 2 bases, with 19 bases left between them. The CDR3 protein is CASSGPRAGEFTDTQYF. DNA of the CDR3: TGTGCCAGCAGTGGGCCCCGAGCAGGGGAGTTCACAGATACGCAGTATTTT.

This clonotype was detected many times. CDR3 DNA sequence: TGCAGTGCTAAGCAGGACAGGGAGTTTGGTGAGCAGTTCTTC. It codes for CSAKQDREFGEQFF. The chain combines TRBV20-1 with TRBJ2-1; 8 bases are a match to TRBD1. Trimming at V came to 4 bases and at J to 9 bases, leaving 11 bases not matched to a gene. The CDR3 is 14 residues long. CDR1 and CDR2 (germline): DFQATT, SNEGSKA (reference sequence).

The chain employs TRBV28 and TRBJ2-5; maybe TRBD2 (6 bases). Germline V gene data show CDR1 as MDHEN and CDR2 as SYDVKM. This CDR3 region has 16 residues. The V and J ends lost 9 bases and 4 bases respectively, with 24 bases between them. The CDR3 DNA sequence: TGTGCCAGTACCCCTCCCCGCGGGGAACGGGGAGAGACCCAGTACTTC. Its translation is CASTPPRGERGETQYF.

In its sample, this clonotype was seen a few times. This chain links TRBV4-1 with TRBJ2-1; unclear D gene. This CDR3 contains 11 residues. V was cut by 11 bases and J by 11 bases, with 16 bases left in between. Germline assignment: CDR1 MGHRA and CDR2 YSYEKL. DNA of the CDR3: TGCGCCGGCGAGCCAAAGGTGCAGCAGTTCTTC. Translation: CAGEPKVQQFF.

The J gene is TRBJ1-5, the V gene TRBV19, with a weak D call TRBD1 (6 bases). Trimming pared 2 bases from V and 3 bases from J, leaving 11 bases between. CDR1 LNHDA and CDR2 SQIVND come from the germline V gene (reference sequence). The CDR3 runs to 15 residues. The CDR3 nucleotides are TGTGCCAGTAGTATAAGTCACAGGGACAATCAGCCCCAGCATTTT. The encoded protein is CASSISHRDNQPQHF. Looking up the rest from reference TRBV19 and TRBJ1-5 gives the full variable domain: DGGITQSPKYLFRKEGQNVTLSCEQNLNHDAMYWYRQDPGQGLRLIYYSQIVNDFQKGDIAEGYSVSREKKESFPLTVTSAQKNPTAFYLCASSISHRDNQPQHFGDGTRLSIL.

The V and J genes are TRBV28 and TRBJ2-7; TRBD2 aligns across 13 bases. V lost 5 bases to trimming and J lost 5 bases; unmatched junction nucleotides: 6. There are 15 residues in the CDR3. Germline lookup yields CDR1 MDHEN and CDR2 SYDVKM. The CDR3 reads CASSRLAGGGNEQYF. Written as DNA, the CDR3 is TGTGCCAGCAGTCGACTAGCGGGAGGCGGCAACGAGCAGTACTTC.

The chain has TRBV5-4 and TRBJ2-1; TRBD2 might be the D (6 bases). CDR1 and CDR2 from the germline V gene are SGHNT and YYREEE (reference sequence). The CDR3 has 15 residues. The V gene lost 0 bases and the J gene lost 6 bases, with 13 bases spanning the gap. CDR3 protein: CASSLVPQTSNEQFF. In DNA form, the CDR3 reads TGTGCCAGCAGCTTGGTACCCCAGACTAGCAATGAGCAGTTCTTC.

In its sample, this clonotype was seen a few times. The CDR3 DNA reads as TGTGCCAGCAAGCGCCAGGACAATCAGCCCCAGCATTTT. Residues: CASKRQDNQPQHF. The genes are TRBV6-6 and TRBJ1-5; D remains ambiguous. V was shortened by 7 bases and J by 3 bases, with 10 bases between the two germline ends. The germline gives CDR1 MNHNY, CDR2 SVGAGI (reference sequence). The CDR3 has 13 amino acids.

This chain connects TRBV5-1 to TRBJ2-1, with no clear D. The germline V gene has CDR1 SGHRS and CDR2 YFSETQ. V was clipped by 0 bases and J by 0 bases, with 16 bases between them. The CDR3 is 18 residues long. CDR3 loop: CASSLGSMAASSYNEQFF. The CDR3 DNA is TGCGCCAGCAGCTTGGGATCCATGGCGGCAAGCTCCTACAATGAGCAGTTCTTC.

The chain links TRBV6-6 to TRBJ2-7, with a possible D match to TRBD2 (5 bases). V lost 6 bases and J 4 bases, leaving 10 bases between the germline ends. The CDR3 loop spans 12 amino acids. Germline CDR1 reads MNHNY; CDR2 reads SVGAGI (reference sequence). The DNA of the CDR3 is TGTGCCAGCAGCCGGGGAGAATACGAGCAGTACTTC. Amino acid sequence: CASSRGEYEQYF.

J is TRBJ2-5 and V is TRBV4-3; tentatively, D is TRBD1 or TRBD2 (6 bases each). Trimming shortened V by 1 base and J by 4 bases, and 13 bases separated the two germline ends. CDR1 is LGHNA, CDR2 YSLEER, per germline. The CDR3 is made up of 15 amino acids. The CDR3 here is CASSQGLGGTETQYF. The CDR3 DNA reads TGCGCCAGCAGCCAAGGGCTGGGGGGCACAGAGACCCAGTACTTC.

The rearrangement uses TRBV4-1 and TRBJ1-1; 8 bases are shared with TRBD1. CDR1 and CDR2 (germline): MGHRA, YSYEKL. V lost 4 bases and J lost 3; bases outside the gene matches: 7. This CDR3 region has 15 residues. The CDR3, as DNA: TGCGCCAGCAGCCGCAGGGGGCGGGAGGACACTGAAGCTTTCTTT. Translating gives CASSRRGREDTEAFF.

This clonotype has only a few counts. The rearrangement uses TRBV12-3 or TRBV12-4 and TRBJ2-1; 9 nucleotides match TRBD2. This CDR3 is built from 14 residues. V lost 8 bases to trimming and J lost 9 bases; unmatched junction nucleotides: 11. The CDR3 DNA reads as TGTGCCAGCGCTAGCGGGATGCAAGGGAGTGAGCAGTTCTTC. Translation: CASASGMQGSEQFF.